A single sample is the source of the 25 T cell receptor beta chains below, sequenced in a study of blood T cell repertoires in COVID-19. Sequencing was performed with immunoSEQ multiplex PCR; in TCRdb, only in-frame clones are kept and a portion is missing. The data hold around 200,000 clones, with over 75% observed a single time. Sequenced material: peripheral blood. These receptors were taken from a human donor in a cohort sampled during active COVID-19.

This clone is a singleton in its sample. V is TRBV24-1 and J is TRBJ2-1; D is perhaps TRBD1 (5 bases). V gave up 0 bases and J gave up 7 bases, with 15 bases separating them. Germline loops: CDR1 KGHDR, CDR2 SFDVKD. CDR3 length: 16 residues. DNA for the CDR3: TGTGCCACCAGTGATTTGGACCGGTCTAAGGGGAATGAGCAGTTCTTC. This codes for CATSDLDRSKGNEQFF.

The rearrangement uses TRBV18 and TRBJ2-5; D possibly corresponds to TRBD1 (6 bases). The CDR3 loop spans 14 amino acids. Germline loops: CDR1 KGHSH, CDR2 LQKENI. Trimming cost V 6 bases and J 2 bases, with 13 bases left between them. The CDR3 reads CASSPDRTQETQYF. The CDR3 bases are TGTGCCAGCTCCCCCGACAGGACACAAGAGACCCAGTACTTC.

This chain connects TRBV5-1 to TRBJ2-7; maybe TRBD1 (6 bases). Germline V lookup: CDR1 SGHRS, CDR2 YFSETQ. This CDR3 spans 13 amino acids. V was trimmed by 7 bases and J by 1 base, leaving 12 bases between them. CDR3 sequence (DNA): TGCGCCAGCTCGGGAACAGGGTCCTACGAGCAGTACTTC. Residues: CASSGTGSYEQYF.

The chain joins TRBV9 to TRBJ1-4, with TRBD1 identical over 9 bases. Looked up from germline, CDR1 is SGDLS and CDR2 is YYNGEE. The J segment lost 11 bases and the V segment lost 3 bases, leaving 11 bases of the junction unmatched. CDR3 length: 15 amino acids. The CDR3 DNA reads as TGTGCCAGCAGCGCGGGACAGGGAGGTACCGGGAAACTGTTTTTT. Protein product: CASSAGQGGTGKLFF.

The chain links TRBV3-1 (or the pseudogene TRBV3-2) to TRBJ1-6; D unclear. Trimming shortened V by 2 bases and J by 10 bases, and 12 bases separated the two germline ends. This CDR3 region has 14 residues. Germline loops: CDR1 LGHDT, CDR2 YNNKEL (reference sequence). The CDR3 loop is CASSQTERPSPLHF. The CDR3 DNA is TGTGCCAGCAGCCAAACAGAAAGACCCTCACCCCTCCACTTT.

The genes are TRBV6-5 and TRBJ2-7, with 7 bases aligning to TRBD2. The CDR3 spans 14 residues. V dropped 7 bases and J dropped 3; count of bases not matched to a gene: 9. The germline V gene has CDR1 MNHEY and CDR2 SVGAGI. The CDR3 region is CASTSTRGSYEQYF. Here the CDR3 DNA reads TGTGCCAGCACCTCGACCCGCGGGAGCTACGAGCAGTACTTC.

This sequence joins TRBV4-2 and TRBJ2-2, with 13 nucleotides matching TRBD2. V lost 0 bases to trimming and J lost 4 bases; unmatched junction nucleotides: 5. Germline loops: CDR1 LGHNA, CDR2 YNFKEQ. CDR3 length: 18 residues. The CDR3 here is CASSQDGLAGVVTGELFF. The CDR3 region has the DNA TGTGCCAGCAGCCAAGATGGACTAGCGGGAGTGGTCACCGGGGAGCTGTTTTTT.

This rearrangement joins TRBV7-3 to TRBJ2-1; 13 bases are a match to TRBD2. The ends lost 4 bases at V and 7 bases at J; junction bases unmatched: 10. The CDR3 loop spans 17 amino acids. Germline loops: CDR1 SGHTA, CDR2 FQGTGA. The CDR3 DNA reads TGTGCCAGCAGCTCGACTAGCGGGAGGTACCTTTTGAATGAGCAGTTCTTC. Its protein product is CASSSTSGRYLLNEQFF.

V usage is TRBV4-3 and J usage is TRBJ2-7; perhaps TRBD2 as D (5 bases). V was pared by 2 bases and J by 6 bases, with 11 bases between. The CDR3 contains 13 residues. The V gene's germline CDR1 is LGHNA and CDR2 YSLEER. In DNA, the CDR3 is TGCGCCAGCAGCCAACTCGAAGGAGGCGAGCAGTACTTC. Amino acid sequence: CASSQLEGGEQYF.

This rearrangement joins TRBV6-1 to TRBJ2-7, with 7 nucleotides matching TRBD1. Trimming took 2 bases from V and 3 from J; bases not matched to a gene: 7. The CDR3 is 15 residues long. Germline-derived CDR1 and CDR2 are MNHNS and SASEGT. In DNA form, the CDR3 reads TGTGCCAGCAGTGAATTAGGGGACAGCAGCTACGAGCAGTACTTC. Protein sequence: CASSELGDSSYEQYF.

The CDR3 sequence is CASSPYVGGTYEQYF. The CDR3 DNA sequence: TGTGCCAGCAGTCCTTACGTTGGCGGCACCTACGAGCAGTACTTC. This chain uses TRBV6-5 with TRBJ2-7, with D unclear. The CDR3 extends over 15 amino acids. Germline CDR1 is MNHEY and CDR2 is SVGAGI. The V end was cut by 5 bases, the J end by 2 bases, with 16 bases between.

This clone was detected only once. This chain links TRBV7-9 with TRBJ2-7, with 10 bases lining up with TRBD1. Trimming removed 5 bases from V and 5 bases from J; junction bases left unmatched: 9. This CDR3 is built from 15 residues. Per the germline V gene, CDR1 is SEHNR and CDR2 is FQNEAQ (reference sequence). In nucleotides, the CDR3 is TGTGCCAGCAGCCAGGGACAGGGGTCAAGGAACGAGCAGTACTTC. It yields the protein CASSQGQGSRNEQYF.

V usage is TRBV9 and J usage is TRBJ2-1, with a weak D call TRBD2 (6 bases). This CDR3 has 15 amino acids. Trimming cost V 3 bases and J 9 bases, with 19 bases left between them. From germline, CDR1 is SGDLS and CDR2 YYNGEE. The CDR3 DNA sequence: TGTGCCAGCAGCGAAACTGGGACTCCGGTTGGTGAGCAGTTCTTC. Translation gives CASSETGTPVGEQFF.

The rearrangement joins TRBV7-2 to TRBJ2-4; TRBD1 aligns across 8 bases. With V trimmed by 1 base and J by 8 bases, 10 bases remained unmatched. Germline V gene lookup returns CDR1 SGHTA and CDR2 FQGNSA. The CDR3 is 16 amino acids. CDR3 DNA sequence: TGTGCCAGCAGCTTAGAAGGGACAGGTAGAGGGGACATTCAGTACTTC. Encoded protein: CASSLEGTGRGDIQYF.

The chain recombines TRBV6-2 or TRBV6-3 with TRBJ1-2; TRBD1 agrees at 10 bases. The CDR3 totals 14 residues. The V and J ends lost 2 bases and 7 bases, in that order; junction bases with no gene match: 4. CDR1 is MNHEY and CDR2 is SVGEGT in the germline V gene. The chain's CDR3 is CASSYPGTGVGYTF. For the CDR3, the DNA is TGTGCCAGCAGTTACCCCGGGACAGGGGTTGGCTACACCTTC.

The CDR3 sequence: CASSPRQGRGSYNSPLHF. As DNA, the CDR3 is TGTGCCAGCAGTCCACGACAGGGGAGGGGCTCCTATAATTCACCCCTCCACTTT. The rearrangement links TRBV27 to TRBJ1-6; 8 bases line up with TRBD1. Losses at the gene ends were 5 bases for V and 0 bases for J; bases not matched to a gene: 9. The CDR3 is 18 residues long. The V gene's germline CDR1 is MNHEY and CDR2 SMNVEV (reference sequence).

This clone was picked up one time. This sequence joins TRBV20-1 and TRBJ2-1, with D perhaps TRBD1 (5 bases). Germline assignment: CDR1 DFQATT and CDR2 SNEGSKA (reference sequence). Trimming removed 6 bases from V and 7 bases from J, with 10 bases in between. This CDR3 comprises 11 residues. The CDR3 region has the DNA TGCAGTGCCGCGAAGGGGAATGAGCAGTTCTTC. This gives the protein CSAAKGNEQFF.

The chain couples TRBV7-6 to TRBJ2-7; 9 nucleotides agree with TRBD1. Germline V lookup: CDR1 SGHVS, CDR2 FNYEAQ. The CDR3 has 14 amino acids. After removal of 3 bases from V and 4 bases from J, the junction contained 4 bases not matched to a gene. As DNA, the CDR3 is TGTGCCAGCAGCTTCGGCGGGACAGGGTACGAGCAGTACTTC. Its translation: CASSFGGTGYEQYF. Looking up the rest from reference TRBV7-6 and TRBJ2-7 gives the full variable domain: GAGVSQSPRYKVTKRGQDVALRCDPISGHVSLYWYRQALGQGPEFLTYFNYEAQQDKSGLPNDRFSAERPEGSISTLTIQRTEQRDSAMYRCASSFGGTGYEQYFGPGTRLTVT.

This clone was seen a single time. The chain employs TRBV18 and TRBJ2-7, with 7 bases lining up with TRBD2. With V trimmed by 3 bases and J by 3 bases, 5 bases remained unmatched. This CDR3 has 14 amino acids. Germline lookup yields CDR1 KGHSH and CDR2 LQKENI. The CDR3 here is CASSPVLADYEQYF. Here the CDR3 DNA reads TGTGCCAGCTCACCGGTTCTAGCGGACTACGAGCAGTACTTC. Looking up the rest from reference TRBV18 and TRBJ2-7 gives the full variable domain: NAGVMQNPRHLVRRRGQEARLRCSPMKGHSHVYWYRQLPEEGLKFMVYLQKENIIDESGMPKERFSAEFPKEGPSILRIQQVVRGDSAAYFCASSPVLADYEQYFGPGTRLTVT.

Only one count was recorded for this clone. The chain joins TRBV7-2 to TRBJ2-7; D might be TRBD1 (5 bases). V dropped 0 bases and J dropped 5 bases, with 14 bases sitting between them. This CDR3 contains 15 residues. The V gene's germline CDR1 is SGHTA and CDR2 FQGNSA. The CDR3: CASSLARAGNHEQYF. In nucleotides, the CDR3 is TGTGCCAGCAGCTTAGCGCGTGCAGGGAACCACGAGCAGTACTTC.

This clone was counted a single time. The J gene is TRBJ1-1, the V gene TRBV18; TRBD1 might be the D (6 bases). The germline V gene encodes CDR1 KGHSH and CDR2 LQKENI. CDR3 length: 14 amino acids. V was shortened by 6 bases and J by 11 bases, with 22 bases between the two germline ends. The CDR3 loop reads CASSRRDTLWDAFF. In DNA, the CDR3 is TGTGCCAGCTCTCGACGGGACACCCTGTGGGATGCTTTCTTT. Full variable domain (missing parts from reference TRBV18 and TRBJ1-1): NAGVMQNPRHLVRRRGQEARLRCSPMKGHSHVYWYRQLPEEGLKFMVYLQKENIIDESGMPKERFSAEFPKEGPSILRIQQVVRGDSAAYFCASSRRDTLWDAFFGQGTRLTVV.

This rearrangement joins TRBV30 to TRBJ2-7, with 8 positions matching TRBD2. This CDR3 comprises 16 residues. J lost 6 bases, V lost 5 bases, and 18 bases had no gene match. Germline CDR1 is GTSNPN and CDR2 is SVGIG (reference sequence). The CDR3 DNA follows: TGTGCCTGGCGGAGGTTCGGGAGGCGGGAGGCCGGCGAGCAGTACTTC. It is translated as CAWRRFGRREAGEQYF.

This clone was seen at least ten times. The J gene is TRBJ1-1, the V gene TRBV6-4, with 7 bases that match TRBD1. V trimming: 4 bases; J trimming: 7 bases; junction bases outside the gene matches: 9. Germline-derived CDR1 and CDR2 are MRHNA and SNTAGT. The CDR3 has 14 amino acids. CDR3 residues: CASSAQGGVDEAFF. Written as DNA, the CDR3 is TGTGCCAGCAGTGCCCAGGGGGGCGTAGATGAAGCTTTCTTT.

This clone was counted a single time. This chain uses TRBV28 with TRBJ2-2; 10 bases agree with TRBD2. V lost 5 bases and J lost 2; bases outside the gene matches: 5. The CDR3 is 16 amino acids. Germline V CDR1 and CDR2: MDHEN, SYDVKM. CDR3 in amino acids: CASSIRTSGNTGELFF. CDR3 DNA: TGTGCCAGCAGTATACGGACTAGCGGAAACACCGGGGAGCTGTTTTTT.

This chain's CDR3 is CASSFRREIFNEQFF. CDR3 sequence (DNA): TGTGCCAGCAGTTTTAGGCGGGAGATTTTCAATGAGCAGTTCTTC. The rearrangement links TRBV28 to TRBJ2-1; 7 bases fit TRBD2. CDR1 MDHEN and CDR2 SYDVKM come from the germline V gene. This CDR3 contains 15 residues. J gave up 6 bases and V 3 bases, and 8 bases lay outside the gene matches.